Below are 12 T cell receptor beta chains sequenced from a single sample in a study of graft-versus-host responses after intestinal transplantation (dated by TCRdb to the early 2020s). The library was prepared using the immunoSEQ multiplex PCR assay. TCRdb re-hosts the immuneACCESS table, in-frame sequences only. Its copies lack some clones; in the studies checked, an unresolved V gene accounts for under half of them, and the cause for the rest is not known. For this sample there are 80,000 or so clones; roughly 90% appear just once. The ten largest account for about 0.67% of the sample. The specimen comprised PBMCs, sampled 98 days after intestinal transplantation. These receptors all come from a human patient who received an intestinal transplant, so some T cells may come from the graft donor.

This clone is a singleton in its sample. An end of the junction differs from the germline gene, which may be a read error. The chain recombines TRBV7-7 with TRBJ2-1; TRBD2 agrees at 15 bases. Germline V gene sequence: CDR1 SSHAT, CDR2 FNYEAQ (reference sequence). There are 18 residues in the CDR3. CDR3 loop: CASSAGLAGGPSYNEQFF. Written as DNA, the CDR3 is TGTGCTAGCAGCGCAGGACTAGCGGGAGGGCCCTCCTACAATGAGCAGTTCTTC.

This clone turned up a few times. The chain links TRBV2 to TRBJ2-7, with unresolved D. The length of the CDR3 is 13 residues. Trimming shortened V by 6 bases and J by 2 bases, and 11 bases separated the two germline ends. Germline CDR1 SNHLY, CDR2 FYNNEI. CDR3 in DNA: TGTGCCAGCAGAAGGACCTATACCTACGAGCAGTACTTC. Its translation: CASRRTYTYEQYF.

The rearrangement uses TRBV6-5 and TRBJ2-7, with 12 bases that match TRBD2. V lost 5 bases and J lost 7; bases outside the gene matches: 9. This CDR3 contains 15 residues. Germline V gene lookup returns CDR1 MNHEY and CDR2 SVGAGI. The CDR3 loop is CASSRTSGTSREQYF. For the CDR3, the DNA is TGTGCCAGCAGTCGGACTAGCGGGACCTCCCGGGAGCAGTACTTC.

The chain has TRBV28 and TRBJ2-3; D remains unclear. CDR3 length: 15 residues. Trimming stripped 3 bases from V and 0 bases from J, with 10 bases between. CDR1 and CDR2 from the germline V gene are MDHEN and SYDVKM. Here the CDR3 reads CASSFETASTDTQYF. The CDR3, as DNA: TGTGCCAGCAGTTTCGAGACTGCGAGCACAGATACGCAGTATTTT.

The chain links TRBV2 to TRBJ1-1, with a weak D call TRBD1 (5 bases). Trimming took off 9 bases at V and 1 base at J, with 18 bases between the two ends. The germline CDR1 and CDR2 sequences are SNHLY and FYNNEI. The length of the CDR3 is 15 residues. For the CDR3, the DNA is TGTGCCAGGACTGTTTCGGGACGGCGGAACACTGAAGCTTTCTTT. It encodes CARTVSGRRNTEAFF.

This chain's CDR3 is CASSYVGGRNEQFF. The CDR3 bases are TGTGCCAGCAGTTACGTGGGAGGGCGGAATGAGCAGTTCTTC. The chain is built from TRBV6-5 and TRBJ2-1, with 7 bases that match TRBD2. This CDR3 is built from 14 residues. In germline, CDR1 is MNHEY, CDR2 SVGAGI. Trimming at V came to 2 bases and at J to 7 bases, leaving 5 bases not matched to a gene.

CDR3 sequence: CASSVMGPHPRETQYF. The CDR3 bases are TGTGCCAGCAGCGTCATGGGACCCCACCCGAGGGAGACCCAGTACTTC. The rearrangement uses TRBV9 and TRBJ2-5, with D perhaps given as TRBD1 or TRBD2 (5 bases each). Germline CDR1 SGDLS, CDR2 YYNGEE. The CDR3 has 16 amino acids. V was shortened by 2 bases and J by 5 bases, with 19 bases between the two germline ends. Drawing the rest from reference TRBV9 and TRBJ2-5, the complete variable domain is DSGVTQTPKHLITATGQRVTLRCSPRSGDLSVYWYQQSLDQGLQFLIQYYNGEERAKGNILERFSAQQFPDLHSELNLSSLELGDSALYFCASSVMGPHPRETQYFGPGTRLLVL.

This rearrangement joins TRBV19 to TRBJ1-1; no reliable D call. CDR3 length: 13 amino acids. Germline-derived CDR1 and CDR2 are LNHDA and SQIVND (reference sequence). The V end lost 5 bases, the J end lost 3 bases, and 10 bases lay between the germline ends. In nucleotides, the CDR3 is TGTGCCAGTAGTCCGGACGGATACACTGAAGCTTTCTTT. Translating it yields CASSPDGYTEAFF.

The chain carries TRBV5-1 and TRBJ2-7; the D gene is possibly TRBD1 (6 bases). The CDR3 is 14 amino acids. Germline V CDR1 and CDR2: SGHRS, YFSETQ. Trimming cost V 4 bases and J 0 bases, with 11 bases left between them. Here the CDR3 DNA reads TGCGCCAGCAGCCAGCAGGGGTTCTCCTACGAGCAGTACTTC. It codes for CASSQQGFSYEQYF. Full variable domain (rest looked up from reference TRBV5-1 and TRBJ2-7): KAGVTQTPRYLIKTRGQQVTLSCSPISGHRSVSWYQQTPGQGLQFLFEYFSETQRNKGNFPGRFSGRQFSNSRSEMNVSTLELGDSALYLCASSQQGFSYEQYFGPGTRLTVT.

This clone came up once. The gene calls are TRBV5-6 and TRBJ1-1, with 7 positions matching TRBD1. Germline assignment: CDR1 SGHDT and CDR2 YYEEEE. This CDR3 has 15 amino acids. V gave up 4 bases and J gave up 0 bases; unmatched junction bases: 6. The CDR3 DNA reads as TGTGCCAGCAGCACAGACAGGGTGATGAACACTGAAGCTTTCTTT. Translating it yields CASSTDRVMNTEAFF.

The CDR3 loop is CAISGISGNTIYF. The CDR3 DNA follows: TGTGCCATCAGCGGGATCTCTGGAAACACCATATATTTT. The V call is TRBV10-3, the J call TRBJ1-3; D not certain. Germline CDR1 reads ENHRY; CDR2 reads SYGVKD. Trimming removed 6 bases at V and 0 bases at J, with 6 bases between. The CDR3 totals 13 residues.

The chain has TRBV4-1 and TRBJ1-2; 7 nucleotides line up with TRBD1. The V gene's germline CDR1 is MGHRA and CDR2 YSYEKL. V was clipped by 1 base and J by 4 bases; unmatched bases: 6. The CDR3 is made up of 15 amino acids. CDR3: CASSQAGDSFYGYTF. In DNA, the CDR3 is TGCGCCAGCAGCCAAGCCGGGGACAGTTTCTATGGCTACACCTTC.